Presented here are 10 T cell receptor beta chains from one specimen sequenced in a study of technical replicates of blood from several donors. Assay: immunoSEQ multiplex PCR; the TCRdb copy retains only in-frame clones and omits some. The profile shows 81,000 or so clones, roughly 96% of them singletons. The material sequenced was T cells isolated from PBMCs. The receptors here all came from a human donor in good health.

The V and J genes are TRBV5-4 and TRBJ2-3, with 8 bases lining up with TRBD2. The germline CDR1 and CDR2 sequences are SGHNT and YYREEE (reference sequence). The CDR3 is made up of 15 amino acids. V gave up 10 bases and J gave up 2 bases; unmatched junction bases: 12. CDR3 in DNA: TGTGCCGGACGCTGGTCGGGGGGGCTCACAGATACGCAGTATTTT. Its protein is CAGRWSGGLTDTQYF.

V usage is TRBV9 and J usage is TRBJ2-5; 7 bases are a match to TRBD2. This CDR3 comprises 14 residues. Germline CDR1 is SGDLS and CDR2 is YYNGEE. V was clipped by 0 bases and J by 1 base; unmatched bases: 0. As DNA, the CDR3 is TGTGCCAGCAGCGTAGCGGGGGGCCAAGAGACCCAGTACTTC. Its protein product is CASSVAGGQETQYF.

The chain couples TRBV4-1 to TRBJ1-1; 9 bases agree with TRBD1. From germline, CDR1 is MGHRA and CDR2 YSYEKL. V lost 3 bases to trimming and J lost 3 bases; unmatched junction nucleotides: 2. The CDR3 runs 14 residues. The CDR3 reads CASSQTGGHTEAFF. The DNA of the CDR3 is TGCGCCAGCAGCCAGACAGGGGGTCACACTGAAGCTTTCTTT.

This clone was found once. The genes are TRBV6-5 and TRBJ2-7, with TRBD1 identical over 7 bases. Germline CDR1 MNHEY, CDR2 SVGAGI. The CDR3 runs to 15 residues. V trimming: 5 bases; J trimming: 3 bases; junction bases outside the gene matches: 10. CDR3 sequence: CASSLLPGQNYEQYF. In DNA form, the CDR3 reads TGTGCCAGCAGTCTTTTACCGGGACAGAACTACGAGCAGTACTTC.

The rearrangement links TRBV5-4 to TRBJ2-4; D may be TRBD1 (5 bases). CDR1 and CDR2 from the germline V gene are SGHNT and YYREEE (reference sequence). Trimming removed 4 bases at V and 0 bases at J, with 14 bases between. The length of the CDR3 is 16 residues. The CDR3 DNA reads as TGTGCCAGCAGCCCCGACAGCCGTCTAGCCAAAAACATTCAGTACTTC. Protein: CASSPDSRLAKNIQYF.

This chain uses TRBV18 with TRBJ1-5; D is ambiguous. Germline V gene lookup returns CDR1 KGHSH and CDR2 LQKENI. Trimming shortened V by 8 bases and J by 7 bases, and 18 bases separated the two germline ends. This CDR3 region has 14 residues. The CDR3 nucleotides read TGTGCCAGCCACAGTGAGGGTACGGGGCAGCCCCAGCATTTT. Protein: CASHSEGTGQPQHF.

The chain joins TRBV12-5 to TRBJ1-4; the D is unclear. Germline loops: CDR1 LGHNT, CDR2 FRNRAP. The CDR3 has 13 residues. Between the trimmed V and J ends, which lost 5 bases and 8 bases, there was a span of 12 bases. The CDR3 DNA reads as TGTGCTAGTGGTAATGCCGTCCGGGAAAAACTGTTTTTT. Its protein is CASGNAVREKLFF.

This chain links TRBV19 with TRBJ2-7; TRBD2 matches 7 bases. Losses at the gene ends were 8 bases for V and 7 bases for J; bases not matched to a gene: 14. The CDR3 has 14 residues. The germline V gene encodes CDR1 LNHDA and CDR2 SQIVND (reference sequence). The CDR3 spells CASFGAGSPEEQYF. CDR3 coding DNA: TGTGCCAGTTTCGGAGCGGGATCACCGGAGGAGCAGTACTTC.

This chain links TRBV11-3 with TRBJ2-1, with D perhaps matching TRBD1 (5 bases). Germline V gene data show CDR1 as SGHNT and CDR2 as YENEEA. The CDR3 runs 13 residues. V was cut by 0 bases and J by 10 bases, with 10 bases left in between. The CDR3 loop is CASSLEFRAEQFF. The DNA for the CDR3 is TGTGCCAGCAGCTTAGAATTCAGGGCCGAGCAGTTCTTC. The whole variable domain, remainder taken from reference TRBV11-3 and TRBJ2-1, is EAGVVQSPRYKIIEKKQPVAFWCNPISGHNTLYWYLQNLGQGPELLIRYENEEAVDDSQLPKDRFSAERLKGVDSTLKIQPAELGDSAVYLCASSLEFRAEQFFGPGTRLTVL.

The CDR3 loop reads CASKTGAYNEQFF. In DNA form, the CDR3 reads TGTGCCAGCAAGACAGGGGCCTACAATGAGCAGTTCTTC. The chain joins TRBV6-5 to TRBJ2-1; 8 bases map to TRBD1. Germline V gene sequence: CDR1 MNHEY, CDR2 SVGAGI. The ends lost 7 bases at V and 2 bases at J; junction bases unmatched: 1. The CDR3 length is 13 residues.